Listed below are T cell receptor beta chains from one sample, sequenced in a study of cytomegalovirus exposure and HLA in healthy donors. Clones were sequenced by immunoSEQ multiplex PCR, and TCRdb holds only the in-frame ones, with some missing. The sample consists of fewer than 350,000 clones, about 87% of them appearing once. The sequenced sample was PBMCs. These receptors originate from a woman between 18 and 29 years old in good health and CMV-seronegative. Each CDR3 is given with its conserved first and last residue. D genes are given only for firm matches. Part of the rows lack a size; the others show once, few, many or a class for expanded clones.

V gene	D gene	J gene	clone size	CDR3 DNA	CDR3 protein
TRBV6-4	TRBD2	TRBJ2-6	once	TGTGCCAGCAGGCTAGCGGGGGGGCCAGGGGCCAACGTCCTGACTTTC	CASRLAGGPGANVLTF
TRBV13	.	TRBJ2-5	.	TGTGCCAGCAGCTTAGGGCGGGGCGAGACCCGGTACTTC	CASSLGRGETRYF
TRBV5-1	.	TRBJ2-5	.	TGCGCCAGCAGCTTGGATCTTTGGGACAACCAAGAGACCCAGTACTTC	CASSLDLWDNQETQYF
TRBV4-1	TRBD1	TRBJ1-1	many	TGCGCCAGCAGCCATCGAAGACAGGGATTCACTGAAGCTTTCTTT	CASSHRRQGFTEAFF
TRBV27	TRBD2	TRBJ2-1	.	TGTGCCACCCACCGGGGGGATGGCTACAATGAGCAGTTCTTC	CATHRGDGYNEQFF
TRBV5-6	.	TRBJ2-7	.	TGTGCCAGCAGCATTCAGACACGTGCCTACTCCTACGAGCAGTACTTC	CASSIQTRAYSYEQYF
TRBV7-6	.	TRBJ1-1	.	TGTGCCAGCAGCTTTCTTCAGGGAAAGAACACTGAAGCTTTCTTT	CASSFLQGKNTEAFF
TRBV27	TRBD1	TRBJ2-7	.	TGTGCCAGCAGTTTAAGCCCAGGGGGCTACGAGCAGTACTTC	CASSLSPGGYEQYF
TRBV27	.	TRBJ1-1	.	TGTGCCAGCAGTTTATCCCAGGCGGGAGCTGAAGCTTTCTTT	CASSLSQAGAEAFF
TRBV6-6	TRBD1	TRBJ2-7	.	TGTGCCAGCAGGGGGATAGGGACAGGGGAACACGAGCAGTACTTC	CASRGIGTGEHEQYF
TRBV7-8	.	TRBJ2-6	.	TGTGCCAGCAGCTTACCCCAGGCTGGGGCCAACGTCCTGACTTTC	CASSLPQAGANVLTF
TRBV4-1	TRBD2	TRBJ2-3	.	TGCGCCAGCAGCCATCCTCCTAGCGGGGGGGTCTTAAGCACAGATACGCAGTATTTT	CASSHPPSGGVLSTDTQYF
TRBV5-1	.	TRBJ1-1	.	TGCGCCAGCAGCTTGGGGAGAGGAGCTTTCTTT	CASSLGRGAFF
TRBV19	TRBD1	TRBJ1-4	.	TGTGCCAGTAGTATGGGGACAGGGTTTGAAAAACTGTTTTTT	CASSMGTGFEKLFF